This T cell receptor (beta chain) was captured in a study of a mutant IDH1 vaccine in newly diagnosed glioma. Overall study context: Standard pretreatment was either radiotherapy, temozolomide, or, for most, radiochemotherapy with temozolomide.

Noted time point: baseline, week 1 (first vaccination visit). Treatment reported: pre-vaccination baseline after standard-of-care therapy. Patients carried new grade 3 or 4 IDH1-mutant astrocytomas lacking nuclear ATRX. The protocol was immunoSEQ multiplex PCR, while the TCRdb copy is restricted to in-frame clones and leaves out a portion. The sample includes 99,000 or so clones, around nine tenths of them seen just once. CDR3 length equals 16 residues. Trimming at V came to 4 bases and at J to 4 bases, leaving 12 bases not matched to a gene. The germline V gene has CDR1 GTSNPN and CDR2 SVGIG (reference sequence).

The J gene is TRBJ2-7, the V gene TRBV30; 11 nucleotides align to TRBD1. This TCR was sampled from a woman between 50 and 59 years old with glioma. Source: PBMCs, taken from a glioma patient treated with radiotherapy, temozolomide or both. The CDR3 bases are TGTGCCTGGATGGGACAGGGGGGGACTAGCTGGTACGAGCAGTACTTC. Translation: CAWMGQGGTSWYEQYF. Full variable domain (remainder filled in from reference TRBV30 and TRBJ2-7): SQTIHQWPATLVQPVGSPLSLECTVEGTSNPNLYWYRQAAGRGLQLLFYSVGIGQISSEVPQNLSASRPQDRQFILSSKKLLLSDSGFYLCAWMGQGGTSWYEQYFGPGTRLTVT.